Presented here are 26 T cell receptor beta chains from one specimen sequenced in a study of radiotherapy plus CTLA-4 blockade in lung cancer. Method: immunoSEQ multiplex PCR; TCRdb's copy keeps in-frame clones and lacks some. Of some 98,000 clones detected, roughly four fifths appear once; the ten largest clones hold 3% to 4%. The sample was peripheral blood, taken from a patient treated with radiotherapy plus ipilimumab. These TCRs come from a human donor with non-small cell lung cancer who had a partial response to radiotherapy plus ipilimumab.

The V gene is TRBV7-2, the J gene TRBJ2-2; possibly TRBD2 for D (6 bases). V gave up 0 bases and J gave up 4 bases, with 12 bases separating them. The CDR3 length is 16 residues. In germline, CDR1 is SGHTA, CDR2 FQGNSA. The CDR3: CASSLAGGRGTGELFF. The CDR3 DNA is TGTGCCAGCAGCTTAGCGGGGGGACGAGGCACCGGGGAGCTGTTTTTT.

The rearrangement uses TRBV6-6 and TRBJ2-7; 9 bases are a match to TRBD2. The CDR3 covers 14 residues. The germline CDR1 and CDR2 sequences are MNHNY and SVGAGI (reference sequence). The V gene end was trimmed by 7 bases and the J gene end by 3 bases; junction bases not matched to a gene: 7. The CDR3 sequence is CASTQTSGNYEQYF. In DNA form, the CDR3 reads TGTGCCAGCACCCAGACTAGCGGAAACTACGAGCAGTACTTC.

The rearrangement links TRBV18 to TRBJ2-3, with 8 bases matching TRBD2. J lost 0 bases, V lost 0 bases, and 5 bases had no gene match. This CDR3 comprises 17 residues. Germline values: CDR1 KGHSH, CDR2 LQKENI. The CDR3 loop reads CASSPPRGEPSTDTQYF. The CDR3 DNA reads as TGTGCCAGCTCACCACCGCGGGGGGAGCCTAGCACAGATACGCAGTATTTT.

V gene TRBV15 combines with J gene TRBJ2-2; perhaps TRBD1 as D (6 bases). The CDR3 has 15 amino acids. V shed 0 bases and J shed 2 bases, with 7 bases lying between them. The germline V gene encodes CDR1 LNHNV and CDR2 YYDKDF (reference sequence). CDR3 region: CATSREDSNTGELFF. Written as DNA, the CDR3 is TGTGCCACCAGCAGAGAGGACAGTAACACCGGGGAGCTGTTTTTT.

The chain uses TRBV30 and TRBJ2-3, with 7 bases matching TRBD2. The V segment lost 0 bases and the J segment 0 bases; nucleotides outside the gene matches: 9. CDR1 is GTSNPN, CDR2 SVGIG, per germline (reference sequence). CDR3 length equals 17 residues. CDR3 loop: CAWSVGRAGTSTDTQYF. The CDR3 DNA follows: TGTGCCTGGAGTGTTGGGAGAGCGGGAACTAGCACAGATACGCAGTATTTT.

Here the CDR3 reads CASSPDRAWGYTF. For the CDR3, the DNA is TGTGCCAGCAGTCCTGACAGGGCTTGGGGCTACACCTTC. This chain links TRBV5-4 with TRBJ1-2; 7 bases align to TRBD1. This CDR3 comprises 13 residues. With 5 bases clipped from V and 8 bases from J, the junction kept 9 bases outside the gene matches. CDR1 and CDR2 (germline): SGHNT, YYREEE (reference sequence).

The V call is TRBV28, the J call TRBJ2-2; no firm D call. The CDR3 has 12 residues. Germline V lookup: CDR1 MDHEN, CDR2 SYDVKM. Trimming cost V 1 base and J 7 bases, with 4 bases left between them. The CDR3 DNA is TGTGCCAGCAGTTTATTAGTCGGGGAGCTGTTTTTT. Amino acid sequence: CASSLLVGELFF.

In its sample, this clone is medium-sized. In DNA form, the CDR3 reads TGTGCCATCAGTGAGTCTGGGGGGAGCACTGAAGCTTTCTTT. Translating it yields CAISESGGSTEAFF. This chain connects TRBV10-3 to TRBJ1-1; weak D call: TRBD1 (5 bases). Germline values: CDR1 ENHRY, CDR2 SYGVKD. The V gene lost 0 bases and the J gene lost 4 bases, with 9 bases spanning the gap. The CDR3 length is 14 residues.

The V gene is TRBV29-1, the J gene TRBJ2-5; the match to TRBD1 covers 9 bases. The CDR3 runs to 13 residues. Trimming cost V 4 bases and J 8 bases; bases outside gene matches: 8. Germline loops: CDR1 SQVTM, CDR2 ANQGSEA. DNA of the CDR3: TGCAGCGTTGTGGGGTCGGACAGGGGAACCCAGTACTTC. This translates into CSVVGSDRGTQYF.

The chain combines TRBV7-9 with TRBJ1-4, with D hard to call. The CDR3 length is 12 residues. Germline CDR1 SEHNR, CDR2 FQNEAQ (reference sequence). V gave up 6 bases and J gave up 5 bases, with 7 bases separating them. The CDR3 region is CASRNENEKLFF. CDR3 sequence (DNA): TGTGCCAGCAGGAATGAGAATGAAAAACTGTTTTTT.

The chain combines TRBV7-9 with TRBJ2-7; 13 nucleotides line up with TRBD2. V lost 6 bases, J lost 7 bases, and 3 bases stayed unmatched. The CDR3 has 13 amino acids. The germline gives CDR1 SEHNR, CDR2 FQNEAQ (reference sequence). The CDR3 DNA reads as TGTGCCAGCAGAGCGGGACTAGCGGGGGAGCAGTACTTC. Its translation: CASRAGLAGEQYF.

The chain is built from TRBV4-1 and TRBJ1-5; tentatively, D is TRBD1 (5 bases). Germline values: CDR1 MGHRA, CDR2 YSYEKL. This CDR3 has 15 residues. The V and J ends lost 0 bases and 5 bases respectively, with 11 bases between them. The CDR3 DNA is TGCGCCAGCAGCCAAGATCGACAGCCCGATCAGCCCCAGCATTTT. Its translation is CASSQDRQPDQPQHF.

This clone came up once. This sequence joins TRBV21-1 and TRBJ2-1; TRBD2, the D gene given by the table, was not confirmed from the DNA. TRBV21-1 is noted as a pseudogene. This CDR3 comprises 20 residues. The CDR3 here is CASSVEDRRGRLAGNNEQFF. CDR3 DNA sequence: TGTGCCAGCAGCGTCGAAGACAGGAGAGGTAGACTAGCGGGGAACAATGAGCAGTTCTTC.

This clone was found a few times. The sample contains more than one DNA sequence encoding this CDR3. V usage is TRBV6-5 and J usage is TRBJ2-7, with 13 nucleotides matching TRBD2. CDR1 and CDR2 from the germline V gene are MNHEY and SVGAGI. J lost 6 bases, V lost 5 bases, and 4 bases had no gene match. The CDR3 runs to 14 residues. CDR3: CASSRGLAGSEQYF. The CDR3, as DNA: TGTGCCAGCAGTCGGGGACTAGCGGGATCCGAGCAGTACTTC.

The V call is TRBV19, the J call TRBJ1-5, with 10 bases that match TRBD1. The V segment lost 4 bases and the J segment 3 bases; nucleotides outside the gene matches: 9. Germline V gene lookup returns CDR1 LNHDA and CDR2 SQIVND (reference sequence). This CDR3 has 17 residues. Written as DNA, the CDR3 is TGTGCCAGTAGTACAGACAGGGGGCGGACCATCAATCAGCCCCAGCATTTT. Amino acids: CASSTDRGRTINQPQHF.

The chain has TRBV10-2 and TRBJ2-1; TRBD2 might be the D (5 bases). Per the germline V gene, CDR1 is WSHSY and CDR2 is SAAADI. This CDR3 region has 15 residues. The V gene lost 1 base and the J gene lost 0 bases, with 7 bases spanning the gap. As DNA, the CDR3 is TGCGCCAGCAGTGAGTTGGGGAGCTCCTACAATGAGCAGTTCTTC. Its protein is CASSELGSSYNEQFF.

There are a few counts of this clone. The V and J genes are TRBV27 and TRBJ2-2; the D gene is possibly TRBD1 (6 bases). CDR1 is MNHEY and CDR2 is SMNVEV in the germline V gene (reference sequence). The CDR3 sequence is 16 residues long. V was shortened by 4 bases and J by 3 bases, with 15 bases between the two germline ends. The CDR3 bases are TGTGCCAGCAGTTCTTGGGGGCGAGAGGACACCGGGGAGCTGTTTTTT. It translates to CASSSWGREDTGELFF.

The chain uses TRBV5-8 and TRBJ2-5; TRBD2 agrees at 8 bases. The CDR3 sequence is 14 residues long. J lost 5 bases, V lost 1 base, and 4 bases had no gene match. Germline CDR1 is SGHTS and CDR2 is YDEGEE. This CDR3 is CASSLSGGGETQYF. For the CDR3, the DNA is TGTGCCAGCAGCTTGAGCGGGGGAGGGGAGACCCAGTACTTC.

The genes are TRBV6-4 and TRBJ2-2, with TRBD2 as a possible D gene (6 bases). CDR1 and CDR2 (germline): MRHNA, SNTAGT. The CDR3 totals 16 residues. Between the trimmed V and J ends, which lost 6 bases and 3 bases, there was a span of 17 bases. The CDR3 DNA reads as TGTGCCAGCAGGAGGGGATGGGGAGGCGACACCGGGGAGCTGTTTTTT. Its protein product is CASRRGWGGDTGELFF.

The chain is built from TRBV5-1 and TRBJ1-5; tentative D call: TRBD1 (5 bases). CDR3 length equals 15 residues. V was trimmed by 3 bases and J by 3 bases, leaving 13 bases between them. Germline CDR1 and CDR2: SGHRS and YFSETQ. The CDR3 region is CASSSIGESNQPQHF. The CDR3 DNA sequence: TGCGCCAGCAGCTCTATAGGGGAATCCAATCAGCCCCAGCATTTT.

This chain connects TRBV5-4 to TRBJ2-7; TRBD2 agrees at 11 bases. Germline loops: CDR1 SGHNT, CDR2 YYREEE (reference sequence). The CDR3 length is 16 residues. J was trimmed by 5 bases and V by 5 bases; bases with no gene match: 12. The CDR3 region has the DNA TGTGCCAGCAGGTCCGCGACTAGCGGGATTCCGGACGAGCAGTACTTC. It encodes CASRSATSGIPDEQYF.

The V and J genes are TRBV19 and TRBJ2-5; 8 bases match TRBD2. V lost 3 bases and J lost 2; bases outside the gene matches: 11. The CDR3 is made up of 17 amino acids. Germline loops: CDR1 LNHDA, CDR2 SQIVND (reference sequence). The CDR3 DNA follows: TGTGCCAGTAGTATGGCAGGGAGGAGCGGGGGACAAGAGACCCAGTACTTC. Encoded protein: CASSMAGRSGGQETQYF.

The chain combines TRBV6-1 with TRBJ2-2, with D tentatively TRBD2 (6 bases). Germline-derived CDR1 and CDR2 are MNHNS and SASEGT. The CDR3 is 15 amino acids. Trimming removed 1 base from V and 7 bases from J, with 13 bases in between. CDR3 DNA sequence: TGTGCCAGCAGTGAAGTGAGCGGGTTGGACGGGGAGCTGTTTTTT. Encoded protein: CASSEVSGLDGELFF.

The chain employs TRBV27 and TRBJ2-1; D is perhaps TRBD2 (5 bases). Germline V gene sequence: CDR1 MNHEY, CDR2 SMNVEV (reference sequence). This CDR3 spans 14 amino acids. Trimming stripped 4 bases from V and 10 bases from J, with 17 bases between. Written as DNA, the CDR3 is TGTGCCAGCAGTTACCTCTATGGGAGACCAGAGCAGTTCTTC. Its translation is CASSYLYGRPEQFF.

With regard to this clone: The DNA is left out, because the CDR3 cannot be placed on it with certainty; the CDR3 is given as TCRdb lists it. The CDR3 loop is CASRDFGNGANVLTF. The chain is built from TRBV11-2 and TRBJ2-6; TRBD2, as called in the table, went unchecked against the DNA. Including both end residues, the CDR3 is 15 amino acids long. The germline CDR1 and CDR2 sequences are SGHAT and FQNNGV.

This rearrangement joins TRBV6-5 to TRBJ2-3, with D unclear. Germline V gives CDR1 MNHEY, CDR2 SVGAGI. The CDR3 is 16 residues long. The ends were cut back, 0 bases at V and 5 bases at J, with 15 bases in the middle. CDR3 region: CASSYSSRSLRDTQYF. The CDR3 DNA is TGTGCCAGCAGTTACTCGAGCCGGAGTTTAAGAGATACGCAGTATTTT.